Listed below are T cell receptor beta chains from one sample, sequenced in a study of shared clonotypes between healthy human individuals. Using immunoSEQ multiplex PCR, the repertoire was profiled, and TCRdb retains in-frame clones only, with some absent. The sample carries 1 million to 1.3 million clones, about 84% recorded once. Sequencing used memory CD4+ T cells from PBMCs. These receptor sequences come from a man younger than 35 in good health. Some clones in this sample may be carry-over from other donors' samples. Each CDR3 is given with its conserved first and last residue. A D gene is named only where the DNA matches it firmly. Part of the rows lack a size; the others show once, few, many or a class for expanded clones.

TRBJ2-3	TRBD2	-	TRBV7-3	TGTGCCAGCAGCTTAACTACTAGCGGGGGCCCACATACGCAGTATTTT	CASSLTTSGGPHTQYF
TRBJ2-7	-	-	TRBV29-1	TGCAGCGTTCTTCTTAGTGGGGGCGGGGGCGTCTACTACGAGCAGTACTTC	CSVLLSGGGGVYYEQYF
TRBJ2-5	-	-	TRBV7-2	TGTGCCAGCAGCTTAGAGCAGGGGGAGACCCAGTACTTC	CASSLEQGETQYF
TRBJ2-3	-	-	TRBV4-1	TGCGCCAGCAGCCAAGAGAGGCAGCCCAAGGATACGCAGTATTTT	CASSQERQPKDTQYF
TRBJ2-5	-	once	TRBV15	TGTGCCACCAGCAGAGGGGCGGACCAAGAGACCCAGTACTTC	CATSRGADQETQYF
TRBJ2-7	-	-	TRBV7-9	TGTGCCAGCAGCAAGGGACACCCGACCTCCTACGAGCAGTACTTC	CASSKGHPTSYEQYF
TRBJ2-5	-	few	TRBV5-1	TGCGCCAGCGCCAATTGGGGACCTGGAGAGACCCAGTACTTC	CASANWGPGETQYF
TRBJ1-5	-	-	TRBV2	TGTGCCAGCAGTGAAAGGGTAAGAAGCAATCAGCCCCAGCATTTT	CASSERVRSNQPQHF
TRBJ2-7	-	once	TRBV19	TGTGCCAGTAGCAGTAACTTGTTCTCCTACGAGCAGTACTTC	CASSSNLFSYEQYF
TRBJ2-2	TRBD2	-	TRBV28	TGTGCCAGCAGCAAAGCGGGAGATAGTACCGGGGAGCTGTTTTTT	CASSKAGDSTGELFF
TRBJ2-3	TRBD2	-	TRBV5-1	TGCGCCAGCAGCTTAAGCGGGAGCGCAGATACGCAGTATTTT	CASSLSGSADTQYF
TRBJ1-1	-	-	TRBV18	TGTGCCAGCTCTTCTTATCCGGGGGAGAACACTGAAGCTTTCTTT	CASSSYPGENTEAFF
TRBJ1-1	-	once	TRBV25-1	TGTGCCAGCATTCCCACGCTCGGGGGGACCCGCGCTTTCTTT	CASIPTLGGTRAFF
TRBJ2-2	TRBD2	-	TRBV5-1	TGCGCCAGCAGCCTAACACTAGCGGGAGTTGCCGGGGAGCTGTTTTTT	CASSLTLAGVAGELFF
TRBJ1-1	-	-	TRBV6-5	TGTGCCAGCAGTTATGGCGACAGCACTGAAGCTTTCTTT	CASSYGDSTEAFF
TRBJ2-4	-	-	TRBV6-5	TGTGCCAGCAGTTCCCTACGGCAGGGGAGCAAAAACATTCAGTACTTC	CASSSLRQGSKNIQYF
TRBJ1-3	-	-	TRBV18	TGTGCCAGTTTCACCGGTAAAAACACCATATATTTT	CASFTGKNTIYF
TRBJ2-5	-	-	TRBV6-5	TGTGCCAGCAGTGTCCCGGGCCGGGAGACCCAGTACTTC	CASSVPGRETQYF
TRBJ1-2	-	few	TRBV2	TGTGCCAGCAGTGTCGGGACGGGTAACTATGGCTACACCTTC	CASSVGTGNYGYTF
TRBJ2-3	-	-	TRBV30	TGTGCCGGAAGGGACTTTGGCACCCTCACAGATACGCAGTATTTT	CAGRDFGTLTDTQYF
TRBJ1-5	-	-	TRBV25-1	TGTGCCATAGGGGATTCCGGTCAGCCCCAGCATTTT	CAIGDSGQPQHF
TRBJ2-7	TRBD2	once	TRBV4-2	TGTGCCAGCAGCCAGACTGGACTAGGCGGATACGAGCAGTACTTC	CASSQTGLGGYEQYF
TRBJ1-2	-	-	TRBV4-1	TGCGCCAGCAGCCAAGCGACTAGGGTTCGCGGCTACACCTTC	CASSQATRVRGYTF
TRBJ2-3	-	-	TRBV7-2	TGTGCCAGCAGCTTAGCGCTCCGGGCAGCCGATACGCAGTATTTT	CASSLALRAADTQYF
TRBJ1-2	-	-	TRBV29-1	TGCAGCGTTGGCGTCAATAACTATGGCTACACCTTC	CSVGVNNYGYTF
TRBJ2-1	TRBD2	-	TRBV9	TGTGCCAGCAGCTTGACTAGCGGGAGGGCCTACAATGAGCAGTTCTTC	CASSLTSGRAYNEQFF
TRBJ1-1	-	-	TRBV5-1	TGCGCCAGCAGCTTGGGGGACACCACTGAAGCTTTCTTT	CASSLGDTTEAFF
TRBJ2-7	-	-	TRBV6-1	TGTGCCAGCAGTGCGGTCGCGGGCAGGAGCTCCTACGAGCAGTACTTC	CASSAVAGRSSYEQYF
TRBJ2-3	-	few	TRBV11-3	TGTGCCAGCAGCATGGATTCGTCTAGCACAGATACGCAGTATTTT	CASSMDSSSTDTQYF
TRBJ1-5	-	-	TRBV23-1	TGCGCCAGCAGTCAAGAGTGCGGGGGGTTTAGTCAGCCCCAGCATTTT	CASSQECGGFSQPQHF
TRBJ1-2	-	-	TRBV7-2	TGTGCCAGCAGCCACGGCTATAACTATGGCTACACCTTC	CASSHGYNYGYTF
TRBJ2-2	-	-	TRBV11-3	TGTGCCAGCAGCTTAGGAGGGGCCCTGAACACCGGGGAGCTGTTTTTT	CASSLGGALNTGELFF
TRBJ2-6	TRBD1	-	TRBV19	TGTGCCAGTAACCGGCACAGGGGAAGTGGGGCCAACGTCCTGACTTTC	CASNRHRGSGANVLTF
TRBJ2-1	-	-	TRBV14	TGTGCCAGCAGCCCCGGCTGGAGCTCCTACAATGAGCAGTTCTTC	CASSPGWSSYNEQFF
TRBJ2-7	-	-	TRBV13	TGTGCCAGCAGCCTAAAGAGATCCTACGAGCAGTACTTC	CASSLKRSYEQYF
TRBJ1-4	-	-	TRBV30	TGTGCCTGGAGTTTGTATGGGTTCGCAAAACTGTTTTTT	CAWSLYGFAKLFF
TRBJ1-1	-	-	TRBV18	TGTGCCAGCTCACAGGAGGAGGTGACTGAAGCTTTCTTT	CASSQEEVTEAFF
TRBJ1-5	-	-	TRBV28	TGTGCCAGCAGCCCCATAGACTTGTATAGCAATCAGCCCCAGCATTTT	CASSPIDLYSNQPQHF
TRBJ2-5	-	few	TRBV5-1	TGCGCCAGCAGCTTAGTAGGCAGCCAGACCCAGTACTTC	CASSLVGSQTQYF
TRBJ2-2	-	-	TRBV5-6	TGTGCCAGCAGCCCTGACACGACCGGGGAGCTGTTTTTT	CASSPDTTGELFF
TRBJ1-3	-	-	TRBV28	TGTGCCAGCAGTTTGAGAGGGGCCCTCTCTGGAAACACCATATATTTT	CASSLRGALSGNTIYF
TRBJ2-4	-	few	TRBV20-1	TGCAGTGCGTACAGATCTAGCATTCAGTACTTC	CSAYRSSIQYF
TRBJ2-5	-	-	TRBV7-2	TGTGCCAGCAGCTTGACCAACAACCAAGAGACCCAGTACTTC	CASSLTNNQETQYF
TRBJ2-5	-	-	TRBV25-1	TGTGCCAGCAGTGAATATCGGGACCAAGAGACCCAGTACTTC	CASSEYRDQETQYF
TRBJ2-1	TRBD2	-	TRBV19	TGTGCCAGCAAAGATAGCGGGAGGTCGGGAGAGCAGTTCTTC	CASKDSGRSGEQFF
TRBJ2-5	TRBD2	once	TRBV11-2	TGTGCCAGCAGCTCAATTACCGGGACTAGCAGTAGAGAGACCCAGTACTTC	CASSSITGTSSRETQYF
TRBJ2-5	TRBD2	-	TRBV30	TGTGCCTGCGACCGGTCTAGCGGGAACCAAGAGACCCAGTACTTC	CACDRSSGNQETQYF
TRBJ2-2	TRBD2	-	TRBV27	TGTGCCAGCAGTTCCCTTTTGCCTTTTAGCGGGAGAAACACCGGGGAGCTGTTTTTT	CASSSLLPFSGRNTGELFF
TRBJ2-5	TRBD2	-	TRBV29-1	TGCAGCGTTTTCGCGGGAGGAGAGACCCAGTACTTC	CSVFAGGETQYF
TRBJ2-1	TRBD2	-	TRBV2	TGTGCCAGCAAGGCTAGCGGGAGTTCGGTTGAGCAGTTCTTC	CASKASGSSVEQFF
TRBJ1-3	-	-	TRBV5-5	TGTGCCAGCAGCACGGCAGACACGAGCTCTGGAAACACCATATATTTT	CASSTADTSSGNTIYF